The 24 T cell receptor beta chains listed next were all sequenced from one sample in a study of human T cells and chemical hapten exposure (dated by TCRdb to about 2021). According to the study, the label for this sample's time point signals: healthy volunteer bleed at 2 weeks. Unfractionated whole blood was collected in Tempus Blood RNA tubes, and total RNA was extracted from that blood. Receptor amplification or capture employed RACE. Sequencing was carried out with a NextSeq 500. The public reads were reprocessed in TCRdb via fastp at Q25 and MiXCR, keeping in-frame beta chains. Here each entry gathers all rows of one CDR3 protein and keeps the most common genes and DNA. This sample has about 130,000 distinct CDR3 sequences in its table, and around 8.3% of those were observed once. Of the sample, approximately 1.6% falls within the top ten clones. Sequenced input: whole blood. These TCRs come from a male donor in good health. Some clones in this sample may be carry-over from other donors' samples.

The chain carries TRBV2 and TRBJ2-1; 9 positions match TRBD1. Germline CDR1 and CDR2: SNHLY and FYNNEI. The CDR3 has 12 residues. The J segment lost 8 bases and the V segment lost 4 bases, leaving 0 bases of the junction unmatched. This chain's CDR3 is CASSGQGDEQFF. CDR3 bases: TGTGCCAGCAGTGGACAGGGGGATGAGCAGTTCTTC.

This clonotype showed up just a few times. DNA for the CDR3: TGCGCCAGCAGCTTGGACCCCCGGGACCCCGCAGAACAAAACATTCAGTACTTC. Residues: CASSLDPRDPAEQNIQYF. The V gene is TRBV5-1, the J gene TRBJ2-4, with D tentatively TRBD1 or TRBD2 (5 bases each). This CDR3 has 18 amino acids. The germline V gene encodes CDR1 SGHRS and CDR2 YFSETQ. Trimming left V 0 bases short and J 5 bases short, with 21 bases between.

This clonotype was seen only a few times. This chain joins TRBV27 and TRBJ2-1; 9 bases fit TRBD1. J was trimmed by 8 bases and V by 6 bases; bases with no gene match: 11. Germline lookup yields CDR1 MNHEY and CDR2 SMNVEV (reference sequence). The length of the CDR3 is 15 residues. CDR3 coding DNA: TGTGCCAGCAGCGTAACCGGGACAGGGTTCGATGAGCAGTTCTTC. It specifies CASSVTGTGFDEQFF.

In this sample, this clonotype turned up a few times. The gene calls are TRBV6-1 and TRBJ1-1, with D unresolved. This CDR3 has 13 amino acids. V was shortened by 8 bases and J by 3 bases, with 13 bases between the two germline ends. Looked up from germline, CDR1 is MNHNS and CDR2 is SASEGT. CDR3 region: CASPEGSYTEAFF. CDR3 DNA sequence: TGTGCCAGCCCTGAAGGGAGCTACACTGAAGCTTTCTTT.

Written as DNA, the CDR3 is TGTGCCAGCAGCCCGGTGATGGATGTGAACACTGAAGCTTTCTTT. Translated, it gives CASSPVMDVNTEAFF. The genes are TRBV9 and TRBJ1-1, with D unresolved. The CDR3 extends over 15 amino acids. V was trimmed by 4 bases and J by 0 bases, leaving 13 bases between them. From germline, CDR1 is SGDLS and CDR2 YYNGEE.

Turning to this clonotype: This may be a read error, as it is one base from a much larger clone. V and J are TRBV6-4 and TRBJ2-5; 12 nucleotides line up with TRBD2. CDR1 and CDR2 from the germline V gene are MRHNA and SNTAGT. The CDR3 contains 15 residues. In DNA, the CDR3 is TGTGCCAACAGTGACTCTAGCGGGGGGGCAGAGACCCAGTACTTC. Translation: CANSDSSGGAETQYF.

This clonotype was found many times. V gene TRBV6-1 combines with J gene TRBJ2-5; tentatively, D is TRBD1 (5 bases). Germline CDR1 MNHNS, CDR2 SASEGT. Trimming stripped 1 base from V and 4 bases from J, with 16 bases between. There are 16 residues in the CDR3. The CDR3 nucleotides read TGTGCCAGCAGTGAAGTAAGGGGCAGGCCAGTAGAGACCCAGTACTTC. It encodes CASSEVRGRPVETQYF.

This clonotype was picked up a small number of times. The chain combines TRBV6-5 with TRBJ2-1; TRBD2 aligns across 8 bases. The CDR3 spans 13 residues. The germline CDR1 and CDR2 sequences are MNHEY and SVGAGI. The J segment lost 8 bases and the V segment lost 6 bases, leaving 6 bases of the junction unmatched. CDR3 coding DNA: TGTGCCAGCAGATCCGGGACTAGGTATGAGCAGTTCTTC. Translation gives CASRSGTRYEQFF.

The chain has TRBV27 and TRBJ2-7; D gene ambiguous. Germline V gene sequence: CDR1 MNHEY, CDR2 SMNVEV (reference sequence). Trimming took 6 bases from V and 7 from J, leaving 19 bases between them. This CDR3 comprises 14 residues. Written as DNA, the CDR3 is TGTGCCAGCAGCCCGGACCCCCATAATAGGGAGCAGTACTTC. It is translated as CASSPDPHNREQYF.

The V gene is TRBV4-2, the J gene TRBJ2-5; 8 bases map to TRBD1. Germline assignment: CDR1 LGHNA and CDR2 YNFKEQ. J gave up 2 bases and V 4 bases, and 3 bases lay outside the gene matches. CDR3 length: 14 residues. CDR3 nucleotides: TGTGCCAGCAGCCCATGGGACAGGCAAGAGACCCAGTACTTC. This sequence encodes CASSPWDRQETQYF.

This clonotype has a handful of counts. This CDR3 reads CASSLAEGETQYF. The CDR3 DNA follows: TGTGCCAGCAGTTTAGCCGAGGGAGAGACCCAGTACTTC. The V gene is TRBV28, the J gene TRBJ2-5; possibly TRBD2 for D (5 bases). Deletions cut 2 bases from V and 4 bases from J, with 8 bases between. Per germline, CDR1 MDHEN and CDR2 SYDVKM. The CDR3 is made up of 13 amino acids.

The chain joins TRBV7-6 to TRBJ2-1, with 7 bases that match TRBD1. Losses at the gene ends were 3 bases for V and 0 bases for J; bases not matched to a gene: 11. This CDR3 spans 18 amino acids. The germline gives CDR1 SGHVS, CDR2 FNYEAQ. CDR3 nucleotide sequence: TGTGCCAGCAGCTTCTCAGAAACAGGGGCGAGCTCCTACAATGAGCAGTTCTTC. Protein sequence: CASSFSETGASSYNEQFF.

This clonotype was detected ten times or more. The chain combines TRBV20-1 with TRBJ2-7; TRBD1 matches 7 bases. Germline CDR1 is DFQATT and CDR2 is SNEGSKA (reference sequence). V was clipped by 6 bases and J by 1 base; unmatched bases: 9. This CDR3 has 14 residues. The CDR3 here is CSAIGGPTSYEQYF. The CDR3, as DNA: TGCAGTGCGATAGGGGGCCCCACTTCCTACGAGCAGTACTTC.

This chain joins TRBV7-9 and TRBJ2-1, with D possibly matching TRBD2 (7 bases). Germline CDR1 is SEHNR and CDR2 is FQNEAQ (reference sequence). The CDR3 contains 17 residues. V dropped 5 bases and J dropped 4 bases, with 21 bases sitting between them. CDR3 sequence reads: CASSHPGRGQSYNEQFF. CDR3 nucleotide sequence: TGTGCCAGCAGCCACCCGGGGCGGGGGCAGAGTTACAATGAGCAGTTCTTC.

The chain employs TRBV29-1 and TRBJ2-2, with a possible D match to TRBD1 (6 bases). The germline CDR1 and CDR2 sequences are SQVTM and ANQGSEA. The length of the CDR3 is 16 residues. V lost 5 bases and J 0 bases, leaving 16 bases between the germline ends. The DNA for the CDR3 is TGCAGCGTTCTTCCCCAGGGGACCGCGAACACCGGGGAGCTGTTTTTT. It encodes CSVLPQGTANTGELFF.

This clonotype was seen repeatedly, ten times or more. The chain uses TRBV29-1 and TRBJ2-1; 8 nucleotides agree with TRBD1. Germline V CDR1 and CDR2: SQVTM, ANQGSEA. Trimming removed 1 base from V and 7 bases from J; junction bases left unmatched: 12. CDR3 length: 16 amino acids. In nucleotides, the CDR3 is TGCAGCGTTGAAGGGGGCAGGGGGCAAGATCGAAATGAGCAGTTCTTC. Translated, it gives CSVEGGRGQDRNEQFF.

This chain connects TRBV20-1 to TRBJ2-3, with 12 positions matching TRBD2. CDR1 and CDR2 from the germline V gene are DFQATT and SNEGSKA (reference sequence). This CDR3 has 15 amino acids. V trimming: 5 bases; J trimming: 1 base; junction bases outside the gene matches: 4. The CDR3 sequence: CSALAGGRGTDTQYF. The CDR3, as DNA: TGCAGTGCTCTAGCGGGAGGGCGTGGCACAGATACGCAGTATTTT.

The CDR3 loop is CASRAAGQLYEQYF. CDR3 bases: TGTGCCAGCAGAGCGGCGGGACAGCTCTACGAGCAGTACTTC. The chain uses TRBV7-2 and TRBJ2-7; weak D call: TRBD1 (7 bases). The CDR3 spans 14 residues. CDR1 and CDR2 from the germline V gene are SGHTA and FQGNSA. V was pared by 6 bases and J by 3 bases, with 15 bases between.

This clonotype has ten or more counts. The chain recombines TRBV3-1 with TRBJ2-5, with 11 bases matching TRBD2. V trimming: 7 bases; J trimming: 5 bases; junction bases outside the gene matches: 15. The CDR3 is 17 amino acids. Germline V gene sequence: CDR1 LGHDT, CDR2 YNNKEL (reference sequence). The CDR3, as DNA: TGTGCCAGCACCCTAGCCGATCTAGCGGGAGGTCGTGAGACCCAGTACTTC. It yields the protein CASTLADLAGGRETQYF.

The V gene is TRBV12-3 or TRBV12-4, the J gene TRBJ2-1, with 9 nucleotides matching TRBD2. The junction had 7 bases not matched to a gene; V was cut back by 4 bases and J by 6 bases. CDR3 length: 15 residues. CDR3: CASSSGTSFLNEQFF. The CDR3 region has the DNA TGTGCCAGCAGTTCAGGGACTAGCTTTCTCAATGAGCAGTTCTTC.

At least ten counts were recorded for this clonotype. J is TRBJ2-7 and V is TRBV10-3; 8 bases are a match to TRBD2. CDR1 and CDR2 from the germline V gene are ENHRY and SYGVKD. This CDR3 comprises 15 residues. Losses at the gene ends were 8 bases for V and 5 bases for J; bases not matched to a gene: 14. The DNA of the CDR3 is TGTGCCATCGGACTGGGGGGGACTAGTAACAACGAGCAGTACTTC. It specifies CAIGLGGTSNNEQYF.

The rearrangement uses TRBV20-1 and TRBJ1-4, with no clear D. The germline gives CDR1 DFQATT, CDR2 SNEGSKA (reference sequence). V was pared by 5 bases and J by 8 bases, with 18 bases between. The CDR3 is 14 amino acids. CDR3 protein: CSASSQREAEKLFF. The CDR3 DNA reads as TGCAGTGCTTCATCTCAACGGGAGGCCGAAAAACTGTTTTTT.

This clonotype was seen repeatedly, ten times or more. The gene calls are TRBV7-2 and TRBJ2-1, with 8 positions matching TRBD2. V shed 0 bases, J shed 6 bases, and the junction held 1 base outside the gene matches. The CDR3 spans 14 residues. The germline CDR1 and CDR2 sequences are SGHTA and FQGNSA. The DNA of the CDR3 is TGTGCCAGCAGCTTAGCCGGGACTAGCAATGAGCAGTTCTTC. Amino acids: CASSLAGTSNEQFF. Complete variable domain (other parts from reference TRBV7-2 and TRBJ2-1): GAGVSQSPSNKVTEKGKDVELRCDPISGHTALYWYRQSLGQGLEFLIYFQGNSAPDKSGLPSDRFSAERTGGSVSTLTIQRTQQEDSAVYLCASSLAGTSNEQFFGPGTRLTVL.

This chain uses TRBV7-3 with TRBJ1-2; the match to TRBD1 covers 9 bases. The CDR3 totals 16 residues. The germline V gene has CDR1 SGHTA and CDR2 FQGTGA. V dropped 5 bases and J dropped 4; count of bases not matched to a gene: 11. The DNA for the CDR3 is TGTGCCAGCAGCCCGCAACCGGGACAGGGACCCTATGGCTACACCTTC. It specifies CASSPQPGQGPYGYTF.